Sequencing of this TCR beta chain was carried out in a study of identical twins. V was clipped by 3 bases and J by 5 bases; unmatched bases: 7. This CDR3 spans 14 amino acids. Looked up from germline, CDR1 is SGHRS and CDR2 is YFSETQ. Each CDR3 protein is one row after TCRdb ran MiXCR on the 5' RACE reads. Counted here are hundreds of thousands of distinct CDR3 sequences, less than 25% occurring once; the ten biggest clones make up about 4.3%. These data are also associated with another study on T cells expressing NK-cell markers. In that study: CD3+CD56+NKG2C+, CD3+CD56+NKG2C- and CD3+CD56-NKG2C+ T cells, once sorted, supplied the TCR beta repertoires. One of eight sequenced donors was HCMV-seronegative; the other seven were seropositive. In several experiments, sorting was confined to alpha-beta TCR T cells through use of an anti-gamma-delta TCR antibody. In several donors, dominant clonotypes made up 28.3-60.1% of CD3+CD56-NKG2C+ cells.

This chain uses TRBV5-1 with TRBJ2-7; the match to TRBD1 covers 8 bases. This clonotype was obtained from a woman under 30 in good health. Sequenced sample: PBMCs. CDR3 amino acids: CASSSDRGSDEQYF. DNA for the CDR3: TGCGCCAGCAGCTCTGACAGGGGTTCAGACGAGCAGTACTTC.